A single sample is the source of the 26 T cell receptor beta chains below, sequenced in a study of OX40 agonist ivuxolimab in advanced cancers. The library was obtained by the immunoSEQ multiplex PCR assay. Here the immuneACCESS table is served through TCRdb, limited to in-frame sequences with V and J called. Missing clones are a known gap in these copies; in checked studies unresolved V genes cover under half, and the rest lacks a known reason. The sample table shows around 150,000 clones, and approximately 94% are seen once. The ten largest clones take up around 0.31% of the sample. The sequencing here drew on CD4+ or CD8+ T cells sorted from blood, taken in a trial of the OX40 agonist ivuxolimab. These receptors were taken from an adult with an advanced solid tumor such as melanoma, head and neck, liver or kidney cancer.

The CDR3 region is CASSLVGVRDEKLFF. The CDR3 DNA reads as TGCGCCAGCAGCTTGGTGGGGGTTAGGGATGAAAAACTGTTTTTT. J is TRBJ1-4 and V is TRBV5-1; D may be TRBD1 (5 bases). The CDR3 extends over 15 amino acids. Germline-derived CDR1 and CDR2 are SGHRS and YFSETQ. Trimming shortened V by 0 bases and J by 6 bases, and 12 bases separated the two germline ends.

V usage is TRBV6-1 and J usage is TRBJ2-7, with D tentatively TRBD1 (5 bases). The germline V and J ends were trimmed by 2 bases and 0 bases, with 11 bases remaining between them. Germline CDR1 is MNHNS and CDR2 is SASEGT. This CDR3 spans 15 amino acids. CDR3 loop: CASSERQRSSYEQYF. DNA of the CDR3: TGTGCCAGCAGTGAACGACAGAGGAGCTCCTACGAGCAGTACTTC.

The gene calls are TRBV4-3 and TRBJ2-7; TRBD2 might be the D (6 bases). V was shortened by 0 bases and J by 7 bases, with 16 bases between the two germline ends. Looked up from germline, CDR1 is LGHNA and CDR2 is YSLEER. This CDR3 is built from 15 residues. The CDR3, as DNA: TGCGCCAGCAGCCAAGATAGAGCGGGCACTAGGGAGCAGTACTTC. Residues: CASSQDRAGTREQYF.

This chain connects TRBV4-3 to TRBJ1-1; D is perhaps TRBD1 (5 bases). The CDR3 extends over 14 amino acids. Germline assignment: CDR1 LGHNA and CDR2 YSLEER. Trimming shortened V by 0 bases and J by 4 bases, and 9 bases separated the two germline ends. DNA of the CDR3: TGCGCCAGCAGCCAAGATATAAGGGGCACTGAAGCTTTCTTT. It encodes CASSQDIRGTEAFF.

The J gene is TRBJ2-1, the V gene TRBV5-8; 12 bases map to TRBD2. The CDR3 is 16 amino acids. Germline-derived CDR1 and CDR2 are SGHTS and YDEGEE. V lost 4 bases and J lost 6; bases outside the gene matches: 8. The CDR3 loop reads CASSTGLAGNSNEQFF. The CDR3 coding sequence is TGTGCCAGCAGCACCGGACTAGCGGGAAATAGCAATGAGCAGTTCTTC.

The chain joins TRBV5-1 to TRBJ2-2; 8 bases fit TRBD1. The germline gives CDR1 SGHRS, CDR2 YFSETQ. This CDR3 contains 14 residues. With 3 bases clipped from V and 6 bases from J, the junction kept 4 bases outside the gene matches. CDR3 sequence reads: CASSYKQGAGELFF. The CDR3 DNA follows: TGCGCCAGCAGCTATAAACAGGGGGCCGGGGAGCTGTTTTTT.

This chain links TRBV11-2 with TRBJ2-7; D is uncertain. CDR1 and CDR2 from the germline V gene are SGHAT and FQNNGV. The CDR3 covers 15 residues. Deletions cut 1 base from V and 2 bases from J, with 12 bases between. In DNA form, the CDR3 reads TGTGCCAGCAGCTTAGGAGGACCGGAGACCTACGAGCAGTACTTC. Amino acid sequence: CASSLGGPETYEQYF. Complete variable domain (other parts from reference TRBV11-2 and TRBJ2-7): EAGVAQSPRYKIIEKRQSVAFWCNPISGHATLYWYQQILGQGPKLLIQFQNNGVVDDSQLPKDRFSAERLKGVDSTLKIQPAKLEDSAVYLCASSLGGPETYEQYFGPGTRLTVT.

V gene TRBV27 combines with J gene TRBJ2-3; 13 bases fit TRBD2. Germline V lookup: CDR1 MNHEY, CDR2 SMNVEV (reference sequence). The CDR3 contains 17 residues. J lost 1 base, V lost 2 bases, and 3 bases had no gene match. For the CDR3, the DNA is TGTGCCAGCAGTTTAATCGGACTAGCGGGGGGCACAGATACGCAGTATTTT. This sequence encodes CASSLIGLAGGTDTQYF.

The chain uses TRBV7-2 and TRBJ1-1; the D gene is possibly TRBD1 (5 bases). Trimming shortened V by 0 bases and J by 3 bases, and 11 bases separated the two germline ends. The CDR3 covers 15 residues. Germline V CDR1 and CDR2: SGHTA, FQGNSA. Written as DNA, the CDR3 is TGTGCCAGCAGCTTAGCGGCAGGGATCGACACTGAAGCTTTCTTT. Amino acids: CASSLAAGIDTEAFF.

This chain uses TRBV13 with TRBJ2-7; 8 bases match TRBD1. The CDR3 totals 13 residues. J lost 7 bases, V lost 2 bases, and 4 bases had no gene match. Germline lookup yields CDR1 PRHDT and CDR2 FYEKMQ (reference sequence). CDR3 loop: CASSLTGDREQYF. CDR3 bases: TGTGCCAGCAGCTTAACAGGGGACAGGGAGCAGTACTTC. The variable domain in full, completed from reference TRBV13 and TRBJ2-7, reads AAGVIQSPRHLIKEKRETATLKCYPIPRHDTVYWYQQGPGQDPQFLISFYEKMQSDKGSIPDRFSAQQFSDYHSELNMSSLELGDSALYFCASSLTGDREQYFGPGTRLTVT.

The gene calls are TRBV13 and TRBJ2-3, with 11 bases identical to TRBD2. The CDR3 has 15 amino acids. V lost 5 bases, J lost 3 bases, and 4 bases stayed unmatched. The germline CDR1 and CDR2 sequences are PRHDT and FYEKMQ (reference sequence). The CDR3 bases are TGTGCCAGCAGCCTTAGCGGGGGGGCAACAGATACGCAGTATTTT. It yields the protein CASSLSGGATDTQYF.

The J gene is TRBJ1-2, the V gene TRBV9; D is possibly TRBD1 (6 bases). The CDR3 has 15 amino acids. V dropped 4 bases and J dropped 4 bases, with 17 bases sitting between them. The germline gives CDR1 SGDLS, CDR2 YYNGEE. The DNA for the CDR3 is TGTGCCAGCAGCCTACGCCAGGACAGACTCTATGGCTACACCTTC. Encoded protein: CASSLRQDRLYGYTF.

This CDR3 reads CASSLSSAGMHEQYF. The DNA for the CDR3 is TGTGCCAGCAGTTTATCGTCGGCAGGGATGCACGAGCAGTACTTC. This chain links TRBV28 with TRBJ2-7; D possibly corresponds to TRBD1 (5 bases). CDR1 and CDR2 (germline): MDHEN, SYDVKM. V dropped 1 base and J dropped 5 bases, with 15 bases sitting between them. The CDR3 is 15 residues long.

J is TRBJ1-1 and V is TRBV14; a possible D gene is TRBD1 (5 bases). This CDR3 has 14 residues. Trimming pared 4 bases from V and 11 bases from J, leaving 20 bases between. Germline V gene lookup returns CDR1 SGHDN and CDR2 FVKESK. The chain's CDR3 is CASSPYVQEIQAFF. CDR3 in DNA: TGTGCCAGCAGCCCCTACGTACAGGAGATTCAGGCTTTCTTT.

CDR3 bases: TGCGCCAGCAGCTTGGCCGGGGGCCAAGAGACCCAGTACTTC. Translating it yields CASSLAGGQETQYF. The chain couples TRBV5-1 to TRBJ2-5; perhaps TRBD2 as D (6 bases). Germline values: CDR1 SGHRS, CDR2 YFSETQ. The V and J ends lost 0 bases and 1 base respectively, with 7 bases between them. CDR3 length equals 14 residues.

This clone occurred once. The gene calls are TRBV5-8 and TRBJ1-5; 7 bases fit TRBD1. The CDR3 extends over 13 amino acids. Per the germline V gene, CDR1 is SGHTS and CDR2 is YDEGEE. The V segment lost 4 bases and the J segment 6 bases; nucleotides outside the gene matches: 4. CDR3 sequence reads: CASSIDRAQPQHF. The CDR3 DNA sequence: TGTGCCAGCAGCATTGACAGGGCTCAGCCCCAGCATTTT. Drawing the rest from reference TRBV5-8 and TRBJ1-5, the complete variable domain is EAGVTQSPTHLIKTRGQQATLRCSPISGHTSVYWYQQALGLGLQFLLWYDEGEERNRGNFPPRFSGRQFPNYSSELNVNALELEDSALYLCASSIDRAQPQHFGDGTRLSIL.

The rearrangement uses TRBV7-2 and TRBJ1-6; no definite D call. The CDR3 totals 16 residues. Trimming pared 5 bases from V and 4 bases from J, leaving 15 bases between. Germline assignment: CDR1 SGHTA and CDR2 FQGNSA. CDR3 sequence (DNA): TGTGCCAGCAGCCTCTACACCAGAATTTATAATTCACCCCTCCACTTT. Its translation is CASSLYTRIYNSPLHF.

V usage is TRBV7-2 and J usage is TRBJ2-7, with 7 bases that match TRBD1. The CDR3 contains 14 residues. From germline, CDR1 is SGHTA and CDR2 FQGNSA. J lost 3 bases, V lost 5 bases, and 7 bases had no gene match. The CDR3, as DNA: TGTGCCAGCAGCCTTAACAGGGGACACTACGAGCAGTACTTC. Encoded protein: CASSLNRGHYEQYF.

The V and J genes are TRBV6-1 and TRBJ2-6; D is unclear. Trimming removed 8 bases from V and 2 bases from J, with 10 bases in between. There are 14 residues in the CDR3. From germline, CDR1 is MNHNS and CDR2 SASEGT. In nucleotides, the CDR3 is TGTGCCAGCCTGGGATTTACTGGGGCCAACGTCCTGACTTTC. Encoded protein: CASLGFTGANVLTF.

The sample holds one count of this clone. V gene TRBV7-9 combines with J gene TRBJ2-3; tentatively, D is TRBD2 (6 bases). V lost 5 bases to trimming and J lost 2 bases, with 14 bases between them. The CDR3 contains 15 residues. The germline CDR1 and CDR2 sequences are SEHNR and FQNEAQ (reference sequence). The CDR3, as DNA: TGTGCCAGCAGCCTCGGGGGACTTCCCACAGATACGCAGTATTTT. Its protein product is CASSLGGLPTDTQYF.

In DNA form, the CDR3 reads TGTGCCAGCAGTTCGGTCAGGTATAAGGGCAATCAGCCCCAGCATTTT. This sequence encodes CASSSVRYKGNQPQHF. This chain connects TRBV11-2 to TRBJ1-5; D not resolved. Germline CDR1 and CDR2: SGHAT and FQNNGV. This CDR3 has 16 amino acids. V shed 6 bases and J shed 2 bases, with 17 bases lying between them.

The rearrangement uses TRBV9 and TRBJ1-3; perhaps TRBD1 as D (6 bases). The V end lost 3 bases, the J end lost 4 bases, and 11 bases lay between the germline ends. The CDR3 is 14 amino acids. Looked up from germline, CDR1 is SGDLS and CDR2 is YYNGEE. This CDR3 reads CASSARTVGNTIYF. CDR3 sequence (DNA): TGTGCCAGCAGCGCGAGGACAGTCGGAAACACCATATATTTT.

The rearrangement links TRBV6-5 to TRBJ1-1, with D unclear. Trimming shortened V by 0 bases and J by 0 bases, and 8 bases separated the two germline ends. The germline V gene has CDR1 MNHEY and CDR2 SVGAGI. The CDR3 is 15 residues long. The CDR3 reads CASSYSGTVNTEAFF. For the CDR3, the DNA is TGTGCCAGCAGTTACTCGGGCACTGTGAACACTGAAGCTTTCTTT.

This chain connects TRBV7-6 to TRBJ2-5; 8 nucleotides line up with TRBD1. The germline V gene has CDR1 SGHVS and CDR2 FNYEAQ. The CDR3 has 16 residues. V shed 2 bases and J 4 bases; nucleotides not matched to a gene: 9. The CDR3 DNA reads as TGTGCCAGCAGCTTAATTGGCAGGGGGCTTGGAGAGACCCAGTACTTC. It is translated as CASSLIGRGLGETQYF.

The gene calls are TRBV18 and TRBJ1-1; 8 nucleotides agree with TRBD1. J gave up 4 bases and V 3 bases, and 13 bases lay outside the gene matches. This CDR3 is 17 amino acids long. Germline V CDR1 and CDR2: KGHSH, LQKENI. Written as DNA, the CDR3 is TGTGCCAGCTCACCGAACCCAGGGGGCGCAGGGAGCACTGAAGCTTTCTTT. This sequence encodes CASSPNPGGAGSTEAFF. The whole variable domain, remainder taken from reference TRBV18 and TRBJ1-1, is NAGVMQNPRHLVRRRGQEARLRCSPMKGHSHVYWYRQLPEEGLKFMVYLQKENIIDESGMPKERFSAEFPKEGPSILRIQQVVRGDSAAYFCASSPNPGGAGSTEAFFGQGTRLTVV.

This rearrangement joins TRBV28 to TRBJ2-7; D not certain. Germline V CDR1 and CDR2: MDHEN, SYDVKM. Trimming removed 7 bases at V and 5 bases at J, with 15 bases between. The CDR3 has 13 amino acids. CDR3 protein: CASNPGQGNEQYF. The CDR3 bases are TGTGCCAGCAACCCGGGCCAAGGGAACGAGCAGTACTTC.